Included here is one T cell receptor (beta chain) sequence, with context. For the second PCR, which ran for about 6 to 11 cycles, a sample-barcoded 5' primer and a J-beta primer mix were used. MiXCR, applied by TCRdb to the 5' RACE reads, yields one record per CDR3 protein. The top ten hold 11% of the sample, which has under 2 million distinct CDR3 sequences, around 36% seen once. The record originates from a study of blood T cells in healthy people across ages. Isolation yielded PBMCs, at least 7 million per sample, in every case. Germline CDR1 and CDR2: MDHEN and SYDVKM. With 2 bases removed from V and 2 bases from J, the gap between germline ends came to 15 bases. The CDR3 is 16 amino acids.

This clonotype was sampled from a woman in her twenties or thirties in good health. Sequenced sample: blood. The chain combines TRBV28 with TRBJ1-2; perhaps TRBD1 as D (6 bases). As DNA, the CDR3 is TGTGCCAGCAGTTTAACCTCAGGGGTGGGGAACTATGGCTACACCTTC. This gives the protein CASSLTSGVGNYGYTF.